This T cell receptor beta chain was found in a study of tumor and adjacent non-tumor tissue in lung cancer. Whole-study context: The patients, about nine men and roughly 5 women, were roughly 31 to 80 with stage I to III disease.

No cell sorting was done before RNA was extracted from the tissue. CDR1 and CDR2 (germline): SQVTM, ANQGSEA. The CDR3 has 14 residues. Worth noting for this clonotype: Its antigen remains unknown. Sequence at one end of the junction differs from germline and may be a read error.

TCRbeta libraries were built with three rounds of nested PCR, modified from ARM-PCR. TCRdb called the multiplex PCR reads again in MiXCR, with one record for every CDR3 protein. This sample carries 70,000 to 90,000 distinct CDR3 sequences, over 70% of them seen once, and the ten largest clones take 12%. Points from the study as a whole: TCR diversity was significantly greater in tumor than normal lung tissue.

This chain connects TRBV29-1 to TRBJ1-4, with D possibly matching TRBD1 (5 bases). Sample: lung tumor tissue. This TCR came from a woman in her forties or fifties with non-small cell lung cancer. CDR3 coding DNA: TGCAACGTTGAAGGTTCAGGGAGCAATGGAAAACTGTTTTTT. It specifies CNVEGSGSNGKLFF.